Below are 27 T cell receptor beta chains sequenced from a single sample in a study of CD8 T cells in Susac syndrome. When the RNA was reverse transcribed, random hexamers were used with an input of 0.5 to 1 ug. TCRdb passed the immunoSEQ multiplex PCR reads through MiXCR, listing each CDR3 protein once. There are about 170,000 distinct CDR3 sequences in the sample; 95% to 97% occur only once, and 0.095% to 0.15% lies in the top ten. The sequencing sample was made of CD4+ T cells from PBMCs. The receptors originated from a human donor with Susac syndrome.

The chain has TRBV19 and TRBJ1-5; weak D call: TRBD1 (5 bases). The V gene's germline CDR1 is LNHDA and CDR2 SQIVND (reference sequence). V lost 5 bases and J 3 bases, leaving 14 bases between the germline ends. This CDR3 contains 15 residues. CDR3 nucleotide sequence: TGTGCCAGTAGTGTCCTACAGGACGCCAATCAGCCCCAGCATTTT. Protein sequence: CASSVLQDANQPQHF.

The count of this clonotype is one. The chain combines TRBV5-6 with TRBJ2-5; tentative D call: TRBD1 (6 bases). CDR1 and CDR2 (germline): SGHDT, YYEEEE. This CDR3 comprises 14 residues. With 2 bases removed from V and 4 bases from J, the gap between germline ends came to 12 bases. CDR3 DNA sequence: TGTGCCAGCAGCTTTACAGGGCGAGTAGAGACCCAGTACTTC. It is translated as CASSFTGRVETQYF.

The chain joins TRBV3-1 to TRBJ1-1, with D possibly matching TRBD1 (5 bases). CDR3 length equals 14 residues. Per germline, CDR1 LGHDT and CDR2 YNNKEL (reference sequence). The V and J ends lost 4 bases and 1 base respectively, with 10 bases between them. This CDR3 is CASSRQNANTEAFF. CDR3 nucleotides: TGTGCCAGCAGCCGACAGAACGCGAACACTGAAGCTTTCTTT.

This clonotype was observed once. The rearrangement uses TRBV29-1 and TRBJ1-1; D might be TRBD1 (5 bases). The CDR3 covers 11 residues. The V gene's germline CDR1 is SQVTM and CDR2 ANQGSEA. The germline V and J ends were trimmed by 3 bases and 11 bases, with 13 bases remaining between them. CDR3 region: CSVDRSRAAFF. The CDR3 DNA is TGCAGCGTTGATCGGTCCAGGGCGGCTTTCTTT.

This sequence joins TRBV4-2 and TRBJ2-2; D is ambiguous. Germline V lookup: CDR1 LGHNA, CDR2 YNFKEQ. This CDR3 has 14 residues. V was clipped by 2 bases and J by 7 bases, with 11 bases between them. CDR3 DNA sequence: TGTGCCAGCAGCCAAACGCAGCGTTTCGGGGAGCTGTTTTTT. Protein: CASSQTQRFGELFF.

V usage is TRBV3-1 and J usage is TRBJ1-1; D ambiguous. Germline values: CDR1 LGHDT, CDR2 YNNKEL (reference sequence). V lost 0 bases and J 14 bases, leaving 16 bases between the germline ends. The CDR3 consists of 13 residues. CDR3 DNA sequence: TGTGCCAGCAGCCAAGAGCGAGCTTCGAGGAAATTCTTT. Translating gives CASSQERASRKFF. Supplemented by reference TRBV3-1 and TRBJ1-1, the full variable domain reads DTAVSQTPKYLVTQMGNDKSIKCEQNLGHDTMYWYKQDSKKFLKIMFSYNNKELIINETVPNRFSPKSPDKAHLNLHINSLELGDSAVYFCASSQERASRKFFGQGTRLTVV.

CDR3 sequence (DNA): TGTGCCAGCAGTTTGAGCAGTAGTAACACTGAAGCTTTCTTT. Translation: CASSLSSSNTEAFF. The chain recombines TRBV12-3 or TRBV12-4 with TRBJ1-1; D is unclear. Deletions cut 3 bases from V and 2 bases from J, with 10 bases between. The CDR3 spans 14 residues.

This chain links TRBV7-9 with TRBJ2-7, with 7 bases aligning to TRBD2. V shed 5 bases, J shed 4 bases, and the junction held 2 bases outside the gene matches. The CDR3 has 12 residues. From germline, CDR1 is SEHNR and CDR2 FQNEAQ (reference sequence). The CDR3, as DNA: TGTGCCAGCAGCCTTAGCGGGTACGAGCAGTACGTC. This sequence encodes CASSLSGYEQYV.

The chain joins TRBV18 to TRBJ2-1; 7 bases agree with TRBD2. The CDR3 extends over 14 amino acids. With V trimmed by 2 bases and J by 5 bases, 3 bases remained unmatched. Germline V gene lookup returns CDR1 KGHSH and CDR2 LQKENI. In DNA, the CDR3 is TGTGCCAGCTCACCAACCCGGGAGGACAATGAGCAGTTCTTC. Amino acid sequence: CASSPTREDNEQFF. Full variable domain (missing parts from reference TRBV18 and TRBJ2-1): NAGVMQNPRHLVRRRGQEARLRCSPMKGHSHVYWYRQLPEEGLKFMVYLQKENIIDESGMPKERFSAEFPKEGPSILRIQQVVRGDSAAYFCASSPTREDNEQFFGPGTRLTVL.

This chain connects TRBV4-3 to TRBJ1-4; maybe TRBD1 (5 bases). Between the trimmed V and J ends, which lost 3 bases and 7 bases, there was a span of 12 bases. The CDR3 length is 14 residues. Per germline, CDR1 LGHNA and CDR2 YSLEER. The DNA of the CDR3 is TGCGCCAGCAGCCAGGGGACCGGGATTGAAAAACTGTTTTTT. Its translation is CASSQGTGIEKLFF.

A single count supports this clonotype. J is TRBJ2-7 and V is TRBV3-1; 9 positions match TRBD1. This CDR3 has 14 amino acids. Germline loops: CDR1 LGHDT, CDR2 YNNKEL (reference sequence). Trimming removed 3 bases from V and 2 bases from J; junction bases left unmatched: 2. Here the CDR3 reads CASSQGDRAYEQYF. Written as DNA, the CDR3 is TGTGCCAGCAGCCAGGGGGACAGGGCCTACGAGCAGTACTTC.

The CDR3 region has the DNA TGTGCCAGCGTGGACAGGGATACCCACGAGCAGTACGTC. Protein: CASVDRDTHEQYV. The rearrangement joins TRBV2 to TRBJ2-7, with 8 bases identical to TRBD1. This CDR3 is 13 amino acids long. V dropped 8 bases and J dropped 5; count of bases not matched to a gene: 8. Germline V lookup: CDR1 SNHLY, CDR2 FYNNEI.

V is TRBV20-1 and J is TRBJ2-1; D is possibly TRBD1 (7 bases). The length of the CDR3 is 12 residues. The V and J ends lost 3 bases and 6 bases respectively, with 9 bases between them. Germline CDR1 reads DFQATT; CDR2 reads SNEGSKA (reference sequence). The CDR3 DNA sequence: TGCAGTGCTAGCCAGGGGGGCAATGAGCAGTTCTTC. Encoded protein: CSASQGGNEQFF.

The chain links TRBV9 to TRBJ2-7; either TRBD1 or TRBD2 may supply D (5 bases each). The CDR3 consists of 14 residues. Germline V gene data show CDR1 as SGDLS and CDR2 as YYNGEE. With 8 bases removed from V and 2 bases from J, the gap between germline ends came to 17 bases. This chain's CDR3 is CARGRGPYTYEQYF. In nucleotides, the CDR3 is TGTGCCAGAGGACGGGGCCCGTACACCTACGAGCAGTACTTC.

The gene calls are TRBV12-3 or TRBV12-4 and TRBJ2-1; 7 positions match TRBD2. The CDR3 is made up of 14 amino acids. Trimming removed 1 base from V and 5 bases from J; junction bases left unmatched: 2. The CDR3 is CASSLGGRDNEQFF. In DNA, the CDR3 is TGTGCCAGCAGTTTAGGGGGGAGGGACAATGAGCAGTTCTTC.

The V call is TRBV19, the J call TRBJ2-1, with 7 bases matching TRBD1. The V segment lost 6 bases and the J segment 4 bases; nucleotides outside the gene matches: 6. This CDR3 is 14 amino acids long. CDR1 and CDR2 (germline): LNHDA, SQIVND (reference sequence). The CDR3 sequence is CASSPGTAYNEQFF. Written as DNA, the CDR3 is TGTGCCAGTAGCCCCGGGACAGCATACAATGAGCAGTTCTTC.

The J gene is TRBJ2-6, the V gene TRBV7-2; a possible D gene is TRBD1 (6 bases). The CDR3 consists of 17 residues. CDR1 and CDR2 (germline): SGHTA, FQGNSA. The V gene lost 5 bases and the J gene lost 1 base, with 15 bases spanning the gap. The CDR3 DNA reads as TGTGCCAGCAGCATATGGACAGCGATATCTGGGGCCAACGTCCTGACTTTC. This translates into CASSIWTAISGANVLTF.

Notes on this clonotype: One junction end does not reproduce the germline sequence, and a read error may be involved. V usage is TRBV7-7 and J usage is TRBJ2-5; D is perhaps TRBD1 or TRBD2 (5 bases each). Germline assignment: CDR1 SSHAT and CDR2 FNYEAQ (reference sequence). The CDR3 is 14 amino acids. In nucleotides, the CDR3 is TGTGCTAGCAGCTTCGAACGAGGGACGACGACCCAGTACTTC. Translated: CASSFERGTTTQYF.

V and J are TRBV30 and TRBJ2-1; D call uncertain. Trimming pared 5 bases from V and 5 bases from J, leaving 7 bases between. This CDR3 contains 11 residues. From germline, CDR1 is GTSNPN and CDR2 SVGIG (reference sequence). The CDR3 loop is CAWRRDNEQFF. The CDR3 DNA sequence: TGTGCCTGGCGCCGGGACAATGAGCAGTTCTTC.

The chain combines TRBV5-4 with TRBJ1-2; 9 nucleotides line up with TRBD1. The V segment lost 0 bases and the J segment 5 bases; nucleotides outside the gene matches: 11. Germline lookup yields CDR1 SGHNT and CDR2 YYREEE (reference sequence). This CDR3 spans 17 amino acids. The CDR3 loop reads CASSLGGRTGDPYGYTF. Here the CDR3 DNA reads TGTGCCAGCAGCTTGGGGGGAAGGACAGGGGACCCTTATGGCTACACCTTC. Combining the CDR3 with reference TRBV5-4 and TRBJ1-2 gives the whole variable domain ETGVTQSPTHLIKTRGQQVTLRCSSQSGHNTVSWYQQALGQGPQFIFQYYREEENGRGNFPPRFSGLQFPNYSSELNVNALELDDSALYLCASSLGGRTGDPYGYTFGSGTRLTVV.

The V call is TRBV9, the J call TRBJ2-3, with D unresolved. The germline gives CDR1 SGDLS, CDR2 YYNGEE. The CDR3 extends over 14 amino acids. Trimming took off 2 bases at V and 8 bases at J, with 15 bases between the two ends. The CDR3 DNA reads TGTGCCAGCAGCGTCAGTAGCTTTGGGGTTACGCAGTATTTT. Translation gives CASSVSSFGVTQYF.

This clonotype has a single count. The chain combines TRBV13 with TRBJ1-1; D unclear. The CDR3 extends over 13 amino acids. The ends were cut back, 5 bases at V and 4 bases at J, with 11 bases in the middle. Germline lookup yields CDR1 PRHDT and CDR2 FYEKMQ (reference sequence). CDR3 sequence reads: CASSTRLVTEAFF. The CDR3 coding sequence is TGTGCCAGCAGCACGCGGTTGGTCACTGAAGCTTTCTTT. Supplemented by reference TRBV13 and TRBJ1-1, the full variable domain reads AAGVIQSPRHLIKEKRETATLKCYPIPRHDTVYWYQQGPGQDPQFLISFYEKMQSDKGSIPDRFSAQQFSDYHSELNMSSLELGDSALYFCASSTRLVTEAFFGQGTRLTVV.

The rearrangement joins TRBV4-1 to TRBJ1-1; weak D call: TRBD1 (5 bases). The CDR3 is made up of 13 amino acids. Germline loops: CDR1 MGHRA, CDR2 YSYEKL. The V gene lost 2 bases and the J gene lost 9 bases, with 13 bases spanning the gap. CDR3 sequence: CASSQSQQGQAFF. The CDR3 coding sequence is TGCGCCAGCAGCCAAAGTCAGCAGGGACAAGCTTTCTTT.

The V gene is TRBV3-1, the J gene TRBJ1-5, with 9 bases matching TRBD1. After removal of 4 bases from V and 3 bases from J, the junction contained 4 bases not matched to a gene. Germline V gene data show CDR1 as LGHDT and CDR2 as YNNKEL (reference sequence). The CDR3 runs to 15 residues. The CDR3 reads CASSRGQGYNQPQHF. The CDR3 region has the DNA TGTGCCAGCAGCCGGGGACAGGGATACAATCAGCCCCAGCATTTT.

The chain combines TRBV27 with TRBJ1-5, with D perhaps TRBD1 (5 bases). Trimming removed 6 bases from V and 2 bases from J, with 23 bases in between. The CDR3 sequence is 18 residues long. The germline V gene has CDR1 MNHEY and CDR2 SMNVEV (reference sequence). As DNA, the CDR3 is TGTGCCAGCAGGCTAGGCGGTCTCGGGACGGACCGCAATCAGCCCCAGCATTTT. This sequence encodes CASRLGGLGTDRNQPQHF.

The V call is TRBV7-8, the J call TRBJ2-1; unclear D gene. CDR3 length equals 17 residues. With 1 base removed from V and 5 bases from J, the gap between germline ends came to 18 bases. Germline assignment: CDR1 SGHVS and CDR2 FQNEAQ. Here the CDR3 DNA reads TGTGCCAGCAGCTTAGGGGCCGGACGGCGCTTTAACAATGAGCAGTTCTTC. Amino acids: CASSLGAGRRFNNEQFF.

In regard to this clonotype: Germline is not matched at one junction end, which may reflect a read error. The J gene is TRBJ2-2, the V gene TRBV14; D is ambiguous. Germline CDR1 reads SGHDN; CDR2 reads FVKESK. The length of the CDR3 is 12 residues. The CDR3, as DNA: TGTGCCAGCAGTCAAGAGTCCGGGGAGCTGTTTTTT. Translating it yields CASSQESGELFF.